This T cell receptor beta chain was observed in a study of graft-versus-host responses after intestinal transplantation. The CDR3 is 11 residues long. The ends were cut back, 4 bases at V and 4 bases at J, with 6 bases in the middle. CDR1 is SGHDT and CDR2 is YYEEEE in the germline V gene. Graft tissue was processed to release intraepithelial and lamina propria lymphocytes. Sequencing was performed with immunoSEQ multiplex PCR; in TCRdb, only in-frame clones are kept and a portion is missing. The sample lists approximately 9,300 clones; approximately 86% were seen once. Sequences were derived from ileum tissue, sampled around 760 days after intestinal transplantation. The origin of this receptor is a human patient who received an intestinal transplant, so some T cells may come from the graft donor. The genes are TRBV5-6 and TRBJ2-7; D remains ambiguous. The CDR3 spells CASSLFYEQYF. CDR3 DNA: TGTGCCAGCAGCCTCTTTTACGAGCAGTACTTC.